The 9 T cell receptor beta chains listed next were all sequenced from one sample in a study of T cell changes during pregnancy in multiple sclerosis. The protocol was immunoSEQ multiplex PCR, while the TCRdb copy is restricted to in-frame clones and leaves out a portion. Among about 47,000 clones listed, 80% to 95% were seen once. The sample here was peripheral blood, taken in the third trimester of pregnancy. The receptors here all came from a female donor with multiple sclerosis, enrolled in a pregnancy study.

V is TRBV19 and J is TRBJ1-2, with 8 bases fitting TRBD1. Germline CDR1 is LNHDA and CDR2 is SQIVND (reference sequence). J lost 4 bases, V lost 8 bases, and 6 bases had no gene match. The CDR3 length is 13 residues. The CDR3 protein is CASSRDRLYGYTF. The CDR3 DNA is TGTGCCAGTTCTCGGGACAGGCTCTATGGCTACACCTTC.

The rearrangement uses TRBV7-3 and TRBJ1-1, with no clear D. The V end lost 5 bases, the J end lost 3 bases, and 10 bases lay between the germline ends. The CDR3 runs to 13 residues. The V gene's germline CDR1 is SGHTA and CDR2 FQGTGA. The DNA of the CDR3 is TGTGCCAGCAGCCCCTCCGTGTACACTGAAGCTTTCTTT. Protein: CASSPSVYTEAFF.

This chain uses TRBV4-1 with TRBJ2-7; 8 bases are shared with TRBD1. The CDR3 loop spans 16 amino acids. V was pared by 5 bases and J by 5 bases, with 14 bases of the junction left unmatched. From germline, CDR1 is MGHRA and CDR2 YSYEKL. CDR3 nucleotides: TGCGCCAGCAGCTTAGACGGAACAGGGGGATTGAACGAGCAGTACTTC. This gives the protein CASSLDGTGGLNEQYF.

V is TRBV29-1 and J is TRBJ2-1, with TRBD2 matching over 13 bases. CDR1 is SQVTM and CDR2 is ANQGSEA in the germline V gene. The length of the CDR3 is 16 residues. The V and J ends lost 5 bases and 2 bases, in that order; junction bases with no gene match: 6. The CDR3 coding sequence is TGCAGCGTTTCAGGACTAGCGGGAGCTACCTACAATGAGCAGTTCTTC. Amino acid sequence: CSVSGLAGATYNEQFF.

The genes are TRBV7-2 and TRBJ2-1; TRBD2 matches at 10 bases. Germline V gene sequence: CDR1 SGHTA, CDR2 FQGNSA. J was trimmed by 4 bases and V by 0 bases; bases with no gene match: 3. The CDR3 runs 16 residues. In DNA form, the CDR3 reads TGTGCCAGCAGCTTAGCTAGGACTAGCGGATACAATGAGCAGTTCTTC. Translation: CASSLARTSGYNEQFF. Together with reference TRBV7-2 and TRBJ2-1, the CDR3 gives the full variable domain: GAGVSQSPSNKVTEKGKDVELRCDPISGHTALYWYRQSLGQGLEFLIYFQGNSAPDKSGLPSDRFSAERTGGSVSTLTIQRTQQEDSAVYLCASSLARTSGYNEQFFGPGTRLTVL.

The V call is TRBV5-4, the J call TRBJ2-3; TRBD2 matches 14 bases. Germline V gives CDR1 SGHNT, CDR2 YYREEE (reference sequence). CDR3 length equals 15 residues. With 3 bases clipped from V and 4 bases from J, the junction kept 1 base outside the gene matches. CDR3 coding DNA: TGTGCCAGCAGCTGGGGACTAGCGGGAGCAGATACGCAGTATTTT. Translated: CASSWGLAGADTQYF.

The chain combines TRBV7-9 with TRBJ2-7; D is unclear. Trimming removed 0 bases from V and 3 bases from J, with 9 bases in between. This CDR3 is 14 amino acids long. Germline assignment: CDR1 SEHNR and CDR2 FQNEAQ (reference sequence). In DNA, the CDR3 is TGTGCCAGCAGCTTAGCTTCGACAAGCTACGAGCAGTACTTC. As protein: CASSLASTSYEQYF.

The chain combines TRBV5-1 with TRBJ2-2, with 13 positions matching TRBD2. Germline V gene sequence: CDR1 SGHRS, CDR2 YFSETQ. V shed 5 bases, J shed 1 base, and the junction held 11 bases outside the gene matches. The CDR3 extends over 19 amino acids. The CDR3 reads CASRPAGTSGTRNTGELFF. In nucleotides, the CDR3 is TGCGCCAGCAGACCAGCCGGGACTAGCGGGACCCGGAACACCGGGGAGCTGTTTTTT.

The rearrangement joins TRBV7-2 to TRBJ2-5, with TRBD1 matching 7 bases. The length of the CDR3 is 13 residues. V lost 4 bases to trimming and J lost 4 bases; unmatched junction nucleotides: 3. In germline, CDR1 is SGHTA, CDR2 FQGNSA. In DNA, the CDR3 is TGTGCCAGCAGCTCGACAGGGACAGAGACCCAGTACTTC. This sequence encodes CASSSTGTETQYF.